Following are 4 T cell receptor beta chains from one sample sequenced in a study of T cell responses to AZD1222 COVID-19 vaccine. TCRdb keeps only in-frame clones here, not all; method: immunoSEQ multiplex PCR. In the table there are tens of thousands of clones, 90% of which are singletons. Material: peripheral blood, obtained on day 0 of AZD1222 vaccination. The receptors originated from an adult in good health.

The chain employs TRBV3-1 (or the pseudogene TRBV3-2) and TRBJ2-1; D gene ambiguous. This CDR3 spans 13 amino acids. CDR1 is LGHDT, CDR2 YNNKEL, per germline (reference sequence). The V and J ends lost 1 base and 6 bases respectively, with 7 bases between them. The chain's CDR3 is CASSQVRPNEQFF. The DNA of the CDR3 is TGTGCCAGCAGCCAAGTTAGGCCCAATGAGCAGTTCTTC.

This clone showed up just once. The genes are TRBV16 and TRBJ1-4; D unresolved. Germline assignment: CDR1 KGHSY and CDR2 FQNENV. CDR3 length: 15 amino acids. V was clipped by 3 bases and J by 7 bases, with 15 bases between them. CDR3: CASSQSGFGGEKLFF. DNA for the CDR3: TGTGCCAGCAGCCAGTCCGGGTTTGGAGGTGAAAAACTGTTTTTT.

The chain has TRBV7-3 and TRBJ1-1; D unclear. There are 13 residues in the CDR3. Germline assignment: CDR1 SGHTA and CDR2 FQGTGA. V was clipped by 0 bases and J by 3 bases, with 5 bases between them. The CDR3 sequence is CASSLTTYTEAFF. CDR3 in DNA: TGTGCCAGCAGCTTAACCACTTACACTGAAGCTTTCTTT.

This sequence joins TRBV30 and TRBJ1-2, with D tentatively TRBD1 (5 bases). Germline CDR1 reads GTSNPN; CDR2 reads SVGIG (reference sequence). The CDR3 extends over 13 amino acids. V lost 0 bases and J 4 bases, leaving 9 bases between the germline ends. CDR3 in amino acids: CAWSVGGPYGYTF. DNA for the CDR3: TGTGCCTGGAGTGTGGGGGGACCCTATGGCTACACCTTC.